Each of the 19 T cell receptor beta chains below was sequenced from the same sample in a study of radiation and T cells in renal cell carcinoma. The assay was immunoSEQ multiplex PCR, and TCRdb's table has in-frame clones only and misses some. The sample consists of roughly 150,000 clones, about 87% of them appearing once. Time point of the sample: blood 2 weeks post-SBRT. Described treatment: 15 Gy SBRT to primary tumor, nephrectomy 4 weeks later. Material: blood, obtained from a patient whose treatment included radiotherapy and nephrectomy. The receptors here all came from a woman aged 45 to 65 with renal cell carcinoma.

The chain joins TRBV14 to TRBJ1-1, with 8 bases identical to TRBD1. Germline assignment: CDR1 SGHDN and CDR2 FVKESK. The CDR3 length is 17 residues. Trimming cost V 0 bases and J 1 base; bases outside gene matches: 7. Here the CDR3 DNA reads TGTGCCAGCAGCCAAGAGATGACAGGGGCGAAGAACACTGAAGCTTTCTTT. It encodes CASSQEMTGAKNTEAFF. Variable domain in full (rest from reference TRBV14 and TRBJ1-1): EAGVTQFPSHSVIEKGQTVTLRCDPISGHDNLYWYRRVMGKEIKFLLHFVKESKQDESGMPNNRFLAERTGGTYSTLKVQPAELEDSGVYFCASSQEMTGAKNTEAFFGQGTRLTVV.

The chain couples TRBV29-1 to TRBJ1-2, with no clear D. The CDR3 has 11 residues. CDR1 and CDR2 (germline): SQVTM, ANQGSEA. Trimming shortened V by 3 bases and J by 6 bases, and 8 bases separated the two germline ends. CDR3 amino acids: CSVEGADGYTF. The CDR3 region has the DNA TGCAGCGTTGAGGGCGCGGATGGCTACACCTTC. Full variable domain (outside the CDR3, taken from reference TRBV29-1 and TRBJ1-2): SAVISQKPSRDICQRGTSLTIQCQVDSQVTMMFWYRQQPGQSLTLIATANQGSEATYESGFVIDKFPISRPNLTFSTLTVSNMSPEDSSIYLCSVEGADGYTFGSGTRLTVV.

CDR3 sequence: CASTIREGQGAIGANVLTF. The CDR3 bases are TGCGCCAGCACAATCCGGGAGGGACAGGGGGCTATTGGGGCCAACGTCCTGACTTTC. The chain employs TRBV5-1 and TRBJ2-6, with TRBD1 identical over 12 bases. From germline, CDR1 is SGHRS and CDR2 YFSETQ. The junction had 13 bases not matched to a gene; V was cut back by 6 bases and J by 3 bases. The CDR3 runs 19 residues.

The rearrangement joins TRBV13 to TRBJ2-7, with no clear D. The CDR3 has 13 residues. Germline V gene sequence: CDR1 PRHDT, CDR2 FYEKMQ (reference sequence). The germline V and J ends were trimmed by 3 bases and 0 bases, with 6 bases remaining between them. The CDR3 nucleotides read TGTGCCAGCAGCTTCACCAGCTCCTACGAGCAGTACTTC. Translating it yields CASSFTSSYEQYF.

CDR3 nucleotide sequence: TGTGCCAGCTCCTTCGGGTACGGAAACACCATATATTTT. Its translation is CASSFGYGNTIYF. The V call is TRBV7-9, the J call TRBJ1-3; D is unclear. Germline-derived CDR1 and CDR2 are SEHNR and FQNEAQ (reference sequence). The CDR3 has 13 residues. Trimming shortened V by 8 bases and J by 4 bases, and 12 bases separated the two germline ends.

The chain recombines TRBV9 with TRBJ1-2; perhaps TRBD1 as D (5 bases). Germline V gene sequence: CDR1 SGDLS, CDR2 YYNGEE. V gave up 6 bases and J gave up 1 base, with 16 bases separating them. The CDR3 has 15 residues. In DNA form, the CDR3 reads TGTGCCAGCACCTCCGACAGACACCGTAACTATGGCTACACCTTC. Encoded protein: CASTSDRHRNYGYTF.

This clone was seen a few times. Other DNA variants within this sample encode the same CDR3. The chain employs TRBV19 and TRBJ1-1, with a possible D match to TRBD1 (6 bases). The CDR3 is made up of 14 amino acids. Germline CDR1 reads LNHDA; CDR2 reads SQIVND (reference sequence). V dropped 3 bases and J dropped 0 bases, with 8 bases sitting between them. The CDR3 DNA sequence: TGTGCCAGTAGTATCGGACAGATGAACACTGAAGCTTTCTTT. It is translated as CASSIGQMNTEAFF.

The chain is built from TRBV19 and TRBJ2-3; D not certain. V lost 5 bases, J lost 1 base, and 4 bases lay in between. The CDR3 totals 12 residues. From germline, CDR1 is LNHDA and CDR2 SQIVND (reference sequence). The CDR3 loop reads CASSAGTDTQYF. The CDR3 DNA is TGTGCCAGTAGTGCAGGCACAGATACGCAGTATTTT.

This CDR3 is CASSLGSRASSYNEQFF. The CDR3 DNA sequence: TGTGCCAGCAGCTTGGGATCCAGGGCAAGCTCCTACAATGAGCAGTTCTTC. The chain employs TRBV5-6 and TRBJ2-1; a possible D gene is TRBD1 (5 bases). CDR3 size: 17 residues. The germline V gene has CDR1 SGHDT and CDR2 YYEEEE. V was cut by 0 bases and J by 0 bases, with 13 bases left in between.

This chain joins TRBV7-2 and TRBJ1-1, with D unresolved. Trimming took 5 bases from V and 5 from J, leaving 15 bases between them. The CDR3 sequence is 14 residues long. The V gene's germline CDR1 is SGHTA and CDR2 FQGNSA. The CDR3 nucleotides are TGTGCCAGCAGCCTCCGGATGAGCGAAACTGAAGCTTTCTTT. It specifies CASSLRMSETEAFF.

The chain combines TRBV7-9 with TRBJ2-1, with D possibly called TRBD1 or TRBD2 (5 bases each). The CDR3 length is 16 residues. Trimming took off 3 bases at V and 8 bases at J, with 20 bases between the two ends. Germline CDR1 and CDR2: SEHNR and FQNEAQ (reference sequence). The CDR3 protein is CASSLRRWGAIHEQFF. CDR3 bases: TGTGCCAGCAGCTTGAGGAGGTGGGGCGCGATCCATGAGCAGTTCTTC.

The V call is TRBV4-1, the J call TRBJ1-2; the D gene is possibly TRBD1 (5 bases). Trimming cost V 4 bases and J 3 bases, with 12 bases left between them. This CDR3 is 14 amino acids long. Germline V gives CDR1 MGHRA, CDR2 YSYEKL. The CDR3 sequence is CASSRGRGDYGYTF. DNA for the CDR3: TGCGCCAGCAGCCGCGGAAGGGGCGACTATGGCTACACCTTC.

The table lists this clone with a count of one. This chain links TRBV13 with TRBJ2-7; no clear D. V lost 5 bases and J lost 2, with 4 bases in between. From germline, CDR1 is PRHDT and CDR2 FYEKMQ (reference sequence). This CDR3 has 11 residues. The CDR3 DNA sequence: TGTGCCAGCAGCAAGGCCTACGAGCAGTACTTC. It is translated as CASSKAYEQYF.

CDR3 DNA sequence: TGTGCCAGCAGAAGTCCGGGACAGAGCTCTGGAAACACCATATATTTT. It codes for CASRSPGQSSGNTIYF. The V call is TRBV28, the J call TRBJ1-3; 7 bases match TRBD1. V gave up 6 bases and J gave up 0 bases; unmatched junction bases: 8. CDR1 MDHEN and CDR2 SYDVKM come from the germline V gene. This CDR3 is built from 16 residues.

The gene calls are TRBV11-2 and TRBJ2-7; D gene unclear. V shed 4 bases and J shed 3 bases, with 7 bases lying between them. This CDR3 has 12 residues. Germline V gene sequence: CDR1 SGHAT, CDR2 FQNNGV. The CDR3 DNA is TGTGCCAGCAGCTATTCGCGCTACGAGCAGTACTTC. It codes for CASSYSRYEQYF.

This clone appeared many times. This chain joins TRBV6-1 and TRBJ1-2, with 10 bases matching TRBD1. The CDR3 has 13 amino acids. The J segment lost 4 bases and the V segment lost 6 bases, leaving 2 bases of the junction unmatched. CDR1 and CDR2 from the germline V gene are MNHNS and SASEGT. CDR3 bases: TGTGCCAGCAGCCGACAGGGGGCCTATGGCTACACCTTC. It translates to CASSRQGAYGYTF.

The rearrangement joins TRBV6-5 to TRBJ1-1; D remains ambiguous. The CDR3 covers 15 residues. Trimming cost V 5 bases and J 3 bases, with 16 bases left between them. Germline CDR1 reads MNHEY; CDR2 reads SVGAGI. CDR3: CASSQPVGSHTEAFF. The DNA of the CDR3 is TGTGCCAGCAGTCAGCCCGTGGGTAGTCACACTGAAGCTTTCTTT.

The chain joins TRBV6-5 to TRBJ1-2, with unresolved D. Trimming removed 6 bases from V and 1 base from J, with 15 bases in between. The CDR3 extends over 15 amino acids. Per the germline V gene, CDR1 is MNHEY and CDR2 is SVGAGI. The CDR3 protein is CASSPRTDRNYGYTF. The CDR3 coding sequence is TGTGCCAGCAGCCCGCGGACGGACCGTAACTATGGCTACACCTTC.

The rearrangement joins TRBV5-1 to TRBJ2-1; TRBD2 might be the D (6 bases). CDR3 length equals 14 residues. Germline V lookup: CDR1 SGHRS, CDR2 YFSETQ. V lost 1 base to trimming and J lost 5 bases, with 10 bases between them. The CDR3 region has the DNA TGCGCCAGCAGCTTGCGGGGGACGGACAATGAGCAGTTCTTC. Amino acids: CASSLRGTDNEQFF.